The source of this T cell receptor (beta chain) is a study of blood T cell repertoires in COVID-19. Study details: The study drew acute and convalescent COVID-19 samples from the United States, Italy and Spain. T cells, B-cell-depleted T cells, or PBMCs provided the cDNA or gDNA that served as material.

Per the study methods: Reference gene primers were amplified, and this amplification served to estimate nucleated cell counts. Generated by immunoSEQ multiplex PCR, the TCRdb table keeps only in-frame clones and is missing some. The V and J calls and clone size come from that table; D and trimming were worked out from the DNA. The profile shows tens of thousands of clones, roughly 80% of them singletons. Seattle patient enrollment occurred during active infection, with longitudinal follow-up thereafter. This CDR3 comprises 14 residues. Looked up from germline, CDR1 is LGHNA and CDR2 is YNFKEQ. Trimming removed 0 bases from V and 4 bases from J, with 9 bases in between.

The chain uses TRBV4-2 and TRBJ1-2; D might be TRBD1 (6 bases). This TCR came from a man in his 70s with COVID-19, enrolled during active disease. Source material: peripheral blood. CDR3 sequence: CASSQEQGIYGYTF. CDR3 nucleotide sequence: TGTGCCAGCAGCCAAGAACAGGGAATCTATGGCTACACCTTC.